A selection of T cell receptor beta chains follows, all from one sample in a study of T cells in Graves' hyperthyroidism and ophthalmopathy. In TCRdb, the multiplex PCR reads were re-called with MiXCR into one record per CDR3 protein. This sample has approximately 400,000 distinct CDR3 sequences, with 15% found just once. Material: blood. These receptor sequences come from a woman aged 30 to 39 with Graves' hyperthyroidism. CDR3s include the opening cysteine and the closing phenylalanine or tryptophan. The D gene is left open where the match is weak. Clone size is not always given. Where it is, it says once, few, many or a class for expanded clones.

J: TRBJ2-7; size: .; D: TRBD2; V: TRBV20-1; DNA: TGCAGTGCTATGGCGGGAGGGCCAGGCGATGAGCAGTACTTC; CDR3: CSAMAGGPGDEQYF
J: TRBJ2-1; size: many; D: .; V: TRBV2; DNA: TGTGCCACGGGACACCCTGAAGGCCTTGTCGAGTTCTTC; CDR3: CATGHPEGLVEFF
J: TRBJ1-2; size: .; D: TRBD1; V: TRBV10-3; DNA: TGTGCCATCAGTGATCTTACCGGGACAGGGGAAAACTATGGCTACACCTTC; CDR3: CAISDLTGTGENYGYTF
J: TRBJ2-5; size: .; D: .; V: TRBV7-8; DNA: TGTGCCAGCAGCTTAGTGGCCGATTATTTGGAGACCCAGTACTTC; CDR3: CASSLVADYLETQYF
J: TRBJ2-1; size: many; D: .; V: TRBV7-9; DNA: TGTGCCAGCAGCTTAGACCTAGCGCGGGGCAATGAGCAGTTCTTC; CDR3: CASSLDLARGNEQFF
J: TRBJ2-3; size: .; D: TRBD1; V: TRBV7-2; DNA: TGTGCCAGCAGCTTAGAAGTGGGACAGGATACGCAGTATTTT; CDR3: CASSLEVGQDTQYF
J: TRBJ2-5; size: .; D: TRBD1; V: TRBV6-5; DNA: TGTGCCAGCAGTTACGGCCAGGGACAGGCCTGGAGCTACTTC; CDR3: CASSYGQGQAWSYF
J: TRBJ1-6; size: .; D: .; V: TRBV5-1; DNA: TGCGCCAGCAGCGGAATGGGGGTAAATGGGAATTCACCCCTCCACTTT; CDR3: CASSGMGVNGNSPLHF
J: TRBJ1-6; size: .; D: .; V: TRBV6-1; DNA: TGTGCCGGAGCTGGTGTGGGATCACCCCTCCACTTT; CDR3: CAGAGVGSPLHF
J: TRBJ2-1; size: .; D: .; V: TRBV7-8; DNA: TGTGCCAGCAGCTTAGTTCTAGATTACAATGAGCAGTTCTTC; CDR3: CASSLVLDYNEQFF
J: TRBJ2-5; size: many; D: TRBD2; V: TRBV20-1; DNA: TGCAGTGCTCTTCTAGCGGGTAAAGAGACCCAGTACTTC; CDR3: CSALLAGKETQYF